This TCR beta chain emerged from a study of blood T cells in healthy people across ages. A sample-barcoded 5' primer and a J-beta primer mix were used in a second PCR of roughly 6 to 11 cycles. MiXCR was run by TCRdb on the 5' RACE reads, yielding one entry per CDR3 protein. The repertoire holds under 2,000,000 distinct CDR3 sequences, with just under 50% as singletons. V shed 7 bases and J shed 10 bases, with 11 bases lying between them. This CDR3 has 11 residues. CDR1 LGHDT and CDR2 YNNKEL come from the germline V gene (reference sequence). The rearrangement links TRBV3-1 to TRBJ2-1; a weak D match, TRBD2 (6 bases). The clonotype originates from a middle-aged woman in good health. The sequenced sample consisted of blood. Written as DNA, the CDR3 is TGTGCCAGCACCCTGGGGAGGGAGCAGTTCTTC. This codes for CASTLGREQFF.